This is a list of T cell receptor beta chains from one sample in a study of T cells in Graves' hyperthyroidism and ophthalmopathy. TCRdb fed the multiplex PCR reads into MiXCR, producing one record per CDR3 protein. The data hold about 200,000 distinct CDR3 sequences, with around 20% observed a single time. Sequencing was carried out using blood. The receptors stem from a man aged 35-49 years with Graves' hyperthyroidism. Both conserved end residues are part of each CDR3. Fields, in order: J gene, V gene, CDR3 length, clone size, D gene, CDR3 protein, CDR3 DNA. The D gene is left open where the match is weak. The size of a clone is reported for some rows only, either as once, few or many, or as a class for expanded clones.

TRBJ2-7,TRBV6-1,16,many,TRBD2,CASSLPPGGVTYEQYF,TGTGCCAGCAGTTTACCCCCGGGGGGGGTAACCTACGAGCAGTACTTC
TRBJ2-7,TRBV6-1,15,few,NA,CASSDLTRVGREQYF,TGTGCCAGCAGTGATTTAACACGGGTGGGACGGGAGCAGTACTTC
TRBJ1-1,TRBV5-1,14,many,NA,CASRVGQQNTEAFF,TGCGCCAGCAGGGTCGGACAGCAGAACACTGAAGCTTTCTTT
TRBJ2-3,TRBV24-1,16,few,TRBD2,CATSDISGGNTDTQYF,TGTGCCACCAGTGATATAAGCGGGGGAAACACAGATACGCAGTATTTT
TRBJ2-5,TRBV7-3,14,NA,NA,CASSLMGSSETQYF,TGTGCCAGCAGCTTAATGGGTTCTTCAGAGACCCAGTACTTC
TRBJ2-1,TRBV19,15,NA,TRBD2,CASSILRGAHNEQFF,TGTGCCAGTAGTATATTGCGGGGGGCCCACAATGAGCAGTTCTTC
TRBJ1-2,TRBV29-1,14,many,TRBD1,CSVKVGQLFYGYTF,TGCAGCGTTAAGGTGGGACAGCTCTTCTATGGCTACACCTTC
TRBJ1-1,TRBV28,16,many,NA,CASTLPGQAMNTEAFF,TGTGCCAGCACCCTACCGGGACAAGCAATGAACACTGAAGCTTTCTTT
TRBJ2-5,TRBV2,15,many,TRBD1,CASSKGQGSPETQYF,TGTGCCAGCAGTAAAGGACAGGGGAGTCCAGAGACCCAGTACTTC
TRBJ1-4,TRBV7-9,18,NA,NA,CASSPTRGPTSANEKLFF,TGTGCCAGCAGCCCTACCCGGGGCCCCACTTCCGCTAATGAAAAACTGTTTTTT
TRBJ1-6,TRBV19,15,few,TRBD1,CASSMWDRAASPLHF,TGTGCCAGTAGTATGTGGGACAGGGCGGCTTCACCCCTCCACTTT
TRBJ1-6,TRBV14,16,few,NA,CASSQERARHNSPLHF,TGTGCCAGCAGCCAAGAGCGGGCACGTCATAATTCACCCCTCCACTTT
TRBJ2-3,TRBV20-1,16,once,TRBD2,CSARASGLHFTDTQYF,TGCAGTGCTAGAGCCTCGGGACTACACTTCACAGATACGCAGTATTTT
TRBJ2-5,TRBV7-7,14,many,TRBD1,CASSPTGSSETQYF,TGTGCTAGCAGCCCGACAGGGTCTAGCGAGACCCAGTACTTC
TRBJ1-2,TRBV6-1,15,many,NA,CASSPQPQGNYGYTF,TGTGCCAGCAGCCCACAGCCTCAAGGAAACTATGGCTACACCTTC
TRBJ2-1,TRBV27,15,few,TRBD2,CASSPGTSGVGEQFF,TGTGCCAGCAGTCCGGGGACTAGCGGGGTAGGTGAGCAGTTCTTC
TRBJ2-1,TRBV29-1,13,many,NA,CTSRRSHTDEQFF,TGCACCAGTCGAAGGTCCCACACCGATGAGCAGTTCTTC
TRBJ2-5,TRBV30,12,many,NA,CAWGRVEETQYF,TGTGCCTGGGGCAGGGTGGAAGAGACCCAGTACTTC
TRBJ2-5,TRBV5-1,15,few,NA,CASSRVGERLETQYF,TGCGCCAGCAGTCGAGTGGGGGAGCGGCTGGAGACCCAGTACTTC
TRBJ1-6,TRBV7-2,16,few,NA,CASSRRLSSYNSPLHF,TGTGCCAGCAGCCGTCGGCTGAGCTCCTATAATTCACCCCTCCACTTT
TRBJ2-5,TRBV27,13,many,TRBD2,CASSSGLEETQYF,TGTGCCAGCAGCTCGGGACTAGAAGAGACCCAGTACTTC
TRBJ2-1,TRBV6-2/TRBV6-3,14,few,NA,CASSYSYRGNEQFF,TGTGCCAGCAGTTACTCGTACCGGGGGAATGAGCAGTTCTTC
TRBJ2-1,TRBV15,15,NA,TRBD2,CATRSGGASYNEQFF,TGTGCCACGAGAAGCGGGGGGGCTTCCTACAATGAGCAGTTCTTC
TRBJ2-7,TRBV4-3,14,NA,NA,CASSQDRETYEQYF,TGCGCCAGCAGCCAAGACAGGGAAACCTACGAGCAGTACTTC
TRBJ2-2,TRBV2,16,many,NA,CASSETRRAHTGELFF,TGTGCCAGCAGCGAGACTAGGAGGGCGCACACCGGGGAGCTGTTTTTT
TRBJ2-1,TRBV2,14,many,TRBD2,CASRGGGVNNEQFF,TGTGCCAGCAGGGGCGGGGGGGTAAACAATGAGCAGTTCTTC
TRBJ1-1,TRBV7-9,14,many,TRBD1,CASSSETGLTEAFF,TGTGCCAGCAGCTCTGAGACAGGGTTGACTGAAGCTTTCTTT
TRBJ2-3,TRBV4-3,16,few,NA,CASSQQTGPSTDTQYF,TGCGCCAGCAGCCAACAAACAGGCCCTAGCACAGATACGCAGTATTTT
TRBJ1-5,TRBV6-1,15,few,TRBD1,CASSEGTGGHQPQHF,TGTGCCAGCAGTGAAGGGACAGGGGGTCATCAGCCCCAGCATTTT
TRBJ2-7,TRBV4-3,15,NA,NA,CASSQDPGNPYEQYF,TGCGCCAGCAGCCAAGATCCGGGTAACCCCTACGAGCAGTACTTC
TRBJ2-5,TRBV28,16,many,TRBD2,CASSLTSGGDGETQYF,TGTGCCAGCAGCTTGACTAGCGGGGGGGATGGGGAGACCCAGTACTTC
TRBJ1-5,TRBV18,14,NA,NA,CASSPEWGNQPQHF,TGTGCCAGCTCACCAGAATGGGGCAATCAGCCCCAGCATTTT
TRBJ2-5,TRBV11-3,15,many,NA,CASSLGGGEGETQYF,TGTGCCAGCAGCTTGGGAGGGGGCGAGGGAGAGACCCAGTACTTC
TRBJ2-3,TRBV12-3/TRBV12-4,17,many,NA,CASSPPSGRVRADTQYF,TGTGCCAGCAGTCCCCCCTCCGGGAGAGTCAGGGCAGATACGCAGTATTTT
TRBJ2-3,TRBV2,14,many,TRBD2,CASSPAGRTDTQYF,TGTGCCAGCAGCCCAGCGGGGCGCACAGATACGCAGTATTTT
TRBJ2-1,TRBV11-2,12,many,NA,CASSVYLNEQFF,TGTGCCAGCAGCGTATACCTAAATGAGCAGTTCTTC
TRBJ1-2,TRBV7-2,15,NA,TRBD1,CASSLDSETGDGYTF,TGTGCCAGCAGCTTAGACTCCGAGACAGGGGACGGCTACACCTTC
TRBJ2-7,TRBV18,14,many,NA,CASSSGQISYEQYF,TGTGCCAGCTCATCAGGACAGATCTCCTACGAGCAGTACTTC
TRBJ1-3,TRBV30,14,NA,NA,CAYDRGSSGNTIYF,TGTGCCTACGACAGAGGGAGCTCTGGAAACACCATATATTTT
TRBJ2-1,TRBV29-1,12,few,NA,CSVSGTDPEQFF,TGCAGCGTTTCCGGGACTGATCCTGAACAGTTCTTC
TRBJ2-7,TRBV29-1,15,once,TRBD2,CSVEASGGSYNEQYF,TGCAGCGTTGAAGCTAGCGGGGGATCCTACAATGAGCAGTACTTC
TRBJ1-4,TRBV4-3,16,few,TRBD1,CASSQGGDRVVEKLFF,TGCGCCAGCAGCCAAGGGGGGGACAGGGTGGTTGAAAAACTGTTTTTT
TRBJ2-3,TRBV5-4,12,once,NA,CASSYYLDTQYF,TGTGCCAGCAGCTACTATTTAGATACGCAGTATTTT
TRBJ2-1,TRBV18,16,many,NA,CASSPTRGGVNNEQFF,TGTGCCAGCTCCCCGACAAGAGGGGGGGTCAACAATGAGCAGTTCTTC
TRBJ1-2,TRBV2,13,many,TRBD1,CASSLTGGYGYTF,TGTGCCAGCAGTCTGACAGGGGGCTATGGCTACACCTTC
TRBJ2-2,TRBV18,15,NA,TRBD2,CASSPTGGPNGELFF,TGTGCCAGCTCACCAACGGGAGGGCCGAACGGGGAGCTGTTTTTT
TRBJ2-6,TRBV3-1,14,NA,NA,CASRAGVGANVLTF,TGTGCCAGCAGGGCAGGGGTTGGGGCCAACGTCCTGACTTTC
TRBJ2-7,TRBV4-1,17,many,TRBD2,CASSQDRTSGGPYEQYF,TGCGCCAGCAGCCAGGATCGGACTAGCGGGGGACCCTACGAGCAGTACTTC
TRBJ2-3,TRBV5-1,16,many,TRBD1,CASSYGQGPHTDTQYF,TGCGCCAGCAGCTATGGACAGGGACCCCACACAGATACGCAGTATTTT
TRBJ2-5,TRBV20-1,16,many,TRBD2,CSALRPASGDPETQYF,TGCAGTGCTCTAAGACCGGCTAGCGGGGACCCAGAGACCCAGTACTTC
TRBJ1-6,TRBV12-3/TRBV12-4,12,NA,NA,CASATYNSPLHF,TGTGCCAGCGCCACTTATAATTCACCCCTCCACTTT
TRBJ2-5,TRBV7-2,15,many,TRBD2,CASSRYGTSVETQYF,TGTGCCAGCAGCCGATATGGGACTAGCGTGGAGACCCAGTACTTC